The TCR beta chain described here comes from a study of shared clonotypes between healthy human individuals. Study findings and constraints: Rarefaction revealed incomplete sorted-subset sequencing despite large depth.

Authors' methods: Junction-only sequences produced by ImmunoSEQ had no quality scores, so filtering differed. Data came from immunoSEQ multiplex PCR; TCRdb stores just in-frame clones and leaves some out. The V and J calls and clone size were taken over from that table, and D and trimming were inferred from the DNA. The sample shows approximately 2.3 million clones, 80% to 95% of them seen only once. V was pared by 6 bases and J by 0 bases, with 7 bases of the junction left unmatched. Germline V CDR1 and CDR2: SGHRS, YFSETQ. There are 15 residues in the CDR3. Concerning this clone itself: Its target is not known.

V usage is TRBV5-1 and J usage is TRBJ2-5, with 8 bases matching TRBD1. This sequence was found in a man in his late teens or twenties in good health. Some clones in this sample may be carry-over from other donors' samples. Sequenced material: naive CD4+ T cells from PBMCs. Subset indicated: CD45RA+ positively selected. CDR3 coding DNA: TGCGCCAGCAACCCGGGACAGGCGTACCAAGAGACCCAGTACTTC. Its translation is CASNPGQAYQETQYF.